The sequence of this T cell receptor beta chain was determined in a study of T cell responses to AZD1222 COVID-19 vaccine. Study results and limitations: There were vaccine-associated CD4 TCRs across spike, dominant at 160-218 and 743-854. Donors were chiefly white British, with a greater number of females, and clonal diversity was perhaps underestimated. Spike-specific TCR breadth and depth were elevated following two AZD1222 doses.

The CDR3 spans 14 residues. Germline lookup yields CDR1 SGHRS and CDR2 YFSETQ. The V and J ends lost 2 bases and 4 bases respectively, with 12 bases between them. Profiled with immunoSEQ multiplex PCR; TCRdb holds only in-frame clones, not every one. In the table there are some 170,000 clones, roughly 92% of which are singletons. In its sample, this clone was seen a few times. Its specificity is not known. The sample in question was peripheral blood, obtained on day 0 of AZD1222 vaccination. This TCR came from an adult in good health. The rearrangement uses TRBV5-1 and TRBJ1-1; D unclear. The CDR3 reads CASSFGSEATEAFF. The CDR3 DNA is TGCGCCAGCAGCTTTGGATCAGAAGCCACTGAAGCTTTCTTT.